This TCR beta chain was sequenced for a study of patients and donors after allogeneic stem cell transplantation. TCRdb re-called the RT-PCR reads with MiXCR, one entry per CDR3 protein. The sample holds approximately 150,000 distinct CDR3 sequences; about 29% are singletons and the top ten take 3.2%. Per germline, CDR1 DFQATT and CDR2 SNEGSKA (reference sequence). This CDR3 region has 14 residues. The V end was cut by 1 base, the J end by 7 bases, with 17 bases between. The chain is built from TRBV20-1 and TRBJ2-7; D is perhaps TRBD2 (5 bases). The receptor was derived from a human donor who was either an allogeneic HSCT recipient or a stem cell or donor lymphocyte infusion donor (not recorded which). It is not recorded whose cells these are; they may come from a transplant donor. The sample consisted of blood, either unsorted or a sorted T cell fraction (not recorded which). The CDR3 reads CSARAVSRGWEQYF. The CDR3 nucleotides read TGCAGTGCTAGAGCCGTTAGTCGAGGGTGGGAGCAGTACTTC.